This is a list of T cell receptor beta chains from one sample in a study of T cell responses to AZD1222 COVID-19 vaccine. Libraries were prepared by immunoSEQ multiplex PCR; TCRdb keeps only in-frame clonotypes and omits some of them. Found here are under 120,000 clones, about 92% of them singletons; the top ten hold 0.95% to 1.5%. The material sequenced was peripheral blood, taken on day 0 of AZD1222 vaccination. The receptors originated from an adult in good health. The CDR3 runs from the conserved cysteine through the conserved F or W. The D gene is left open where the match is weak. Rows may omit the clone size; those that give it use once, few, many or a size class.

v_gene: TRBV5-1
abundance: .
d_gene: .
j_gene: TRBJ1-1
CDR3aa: CASSLVADRAFF
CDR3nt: TGCGCCAGCAGCTTGGTCGCCGACAGGGCTTTCTTT

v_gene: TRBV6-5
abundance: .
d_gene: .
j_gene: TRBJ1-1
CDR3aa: CASSSRIGPGNTEAFF
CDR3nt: TGTGCCAGCAGTTCCCGGATCGGTCCCGGGAACACTGAAGCTTTCTTT

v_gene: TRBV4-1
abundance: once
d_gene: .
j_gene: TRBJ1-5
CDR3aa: CASSPERINQPQHF
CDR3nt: TGCGCCAGCAGCCCCGAACGGATCAATCAGCCCCAGCATTTT

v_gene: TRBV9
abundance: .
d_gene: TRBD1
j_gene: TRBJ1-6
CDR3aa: CASSVALRTGNNSPLHF
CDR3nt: TGTGCCAGCAGCGTAGCTCTCCGGACAGGGAACAATTCACCCCTCCACTTT

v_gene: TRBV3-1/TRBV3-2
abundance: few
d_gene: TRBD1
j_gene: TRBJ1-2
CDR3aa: CASSRPAGTGTERKIGYTF
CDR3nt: TGTGCCAGCAGTCGACCTGCCGGGACAGGGACCGAGAGGAAGATAGGCTACACCTTC

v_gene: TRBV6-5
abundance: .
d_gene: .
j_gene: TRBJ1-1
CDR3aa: CASSMPGHEAFF
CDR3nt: TGTGCCAGCAGTATGCCGGGCCATGAAGCTTTCTTT

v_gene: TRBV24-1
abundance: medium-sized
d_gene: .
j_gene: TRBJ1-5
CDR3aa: CATSDLGSMWSNQPQHF
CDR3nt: TGTGCCACCAGTGATTTAGGGAGCATGTGGAGCAATCAGCCCCAGCATTTT

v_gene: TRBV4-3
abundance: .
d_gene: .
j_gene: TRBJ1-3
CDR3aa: CASSQGRDSLYTIYF
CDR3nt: TGCGCCAGCAGCCAAGGCCGGGACTCCCTGTACACCATATATTTT

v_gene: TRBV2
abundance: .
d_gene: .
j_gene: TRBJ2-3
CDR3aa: CASRPRTLGVHTQYF
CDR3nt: TGTGCCAGCAGACCCCGGACCCTCGGGGTGCATACGCAGTATTTT

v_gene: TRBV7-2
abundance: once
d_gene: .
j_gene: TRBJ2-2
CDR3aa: CASSSQETGELFF
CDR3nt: TGTGCCAGCAGCTCACAAGAAACCGGGGAGCTGTTTTTT

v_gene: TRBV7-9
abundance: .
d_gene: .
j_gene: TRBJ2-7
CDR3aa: CASSHGLPLSF
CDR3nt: TGTGCCAGCAGCCATGGACTCCCGTTGAGCTTC

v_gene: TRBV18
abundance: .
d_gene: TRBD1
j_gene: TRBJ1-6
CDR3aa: CASSPMRQGDSPLHF
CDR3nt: TGTGCCAGCTCACCAATGAGACAGGGTGATTCACCCCTCCACTTT

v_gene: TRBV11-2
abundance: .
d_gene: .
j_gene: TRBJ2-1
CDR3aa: CASSFNSVGGYNEQFF
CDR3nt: TGTGCCAGCAGTTTTAACAGCGTGGGGGGCTACAATGAGCAGTTCTTC

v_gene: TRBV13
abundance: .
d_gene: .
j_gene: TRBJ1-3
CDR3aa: CASSRRGLSGNTIYF
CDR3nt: TGTGCCAGCAGTCGCAGGGGCCTCTCTGGAAACACCATATATTTT

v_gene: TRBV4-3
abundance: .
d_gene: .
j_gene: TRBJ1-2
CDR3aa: CASSQQQGGYGYTF
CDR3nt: TGCGCCAGCAGCCAGCAACAGGGCGGCTATGGCTACACCTTC

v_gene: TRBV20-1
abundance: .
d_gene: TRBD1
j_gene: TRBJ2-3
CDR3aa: CSANERTGTGQHLRTDTQYF
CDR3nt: TGCAGTGCTAATGAGAGAACCGGGACAGGTCAGCACTTGCGCACAGATACGCAGTATTTT

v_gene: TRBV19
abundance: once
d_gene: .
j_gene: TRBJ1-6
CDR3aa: CASSITAVENSPLHF
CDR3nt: TGTGCCAGTAGTATAACAGCGGTGGAGAATTCACCCCTCCACTTT

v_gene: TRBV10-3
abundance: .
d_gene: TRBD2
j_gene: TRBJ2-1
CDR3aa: CAISGIAGGPGSSYNEQFF
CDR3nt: TGTGCCATCAGTGGTATAGCGGGGGGGCCCGGGAGCTCCTACAATGAGCAGTTCTTC

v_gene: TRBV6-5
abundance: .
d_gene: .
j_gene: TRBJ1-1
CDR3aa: CASKVQVNTEAFF
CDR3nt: TGTGCCAGCAAGGTCCAGGTGAACACTGAAGCTTTCTTT

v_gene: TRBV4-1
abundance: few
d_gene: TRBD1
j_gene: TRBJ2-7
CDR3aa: CASSGGQGPYEQYF
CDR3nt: TGCGCCAGCAGCGGGGGACAGGGGCCCTACGAGCAGTACTTC

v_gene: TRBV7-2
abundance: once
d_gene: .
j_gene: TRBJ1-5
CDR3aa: CASSPQSNQPQHF
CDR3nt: TGTGCCAGCAGTCCTCAGAGCAATCAGCCCCAGCATTTT

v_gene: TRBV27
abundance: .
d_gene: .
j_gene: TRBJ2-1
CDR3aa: CASSALAFNEQFF
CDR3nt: TGTGCCAGCAGTGCCCTCGCCTTCAATGAGCAGTTCTTC

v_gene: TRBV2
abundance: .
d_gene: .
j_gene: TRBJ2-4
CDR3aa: CASSLLSSQGGKNIQYF
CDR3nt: TGTGCCAGCAGTCTACTCTCCTCACAGGGTGGCAAAAACATTCAGTACTTC

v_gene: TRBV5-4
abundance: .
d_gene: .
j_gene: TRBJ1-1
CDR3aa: CASSLGSRAFF
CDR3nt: TGTGCCAGCAGCCTCGGCAGCCGGGCTTTCTTT

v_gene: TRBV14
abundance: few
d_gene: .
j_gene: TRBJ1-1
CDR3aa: CASSQGPSTLKREAFF
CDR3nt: TGTGCCAGCAGCCAAGGACCTTCGACCCTTAAACGGGAAGCTTTCTTT

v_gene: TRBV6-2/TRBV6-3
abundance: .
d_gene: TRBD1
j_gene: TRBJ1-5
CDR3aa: CASSQKGALQPQHF
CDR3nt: TGTGCCAGCAGTCAGAAGGGGGCATTACAGCCCCAGCATTTT

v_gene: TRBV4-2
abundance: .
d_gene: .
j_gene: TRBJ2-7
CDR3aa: CASSPGAGGSYEQYF
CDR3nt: TGTGCCAGCAGCCCCGGGGCAGGGGGGTCCTACGAGCAGTACTTC

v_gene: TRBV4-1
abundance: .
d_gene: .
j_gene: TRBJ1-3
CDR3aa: CASSQLDLFSGNTIYF
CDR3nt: TGCGCCAGCAGCCAACTTGACCTATTCTCTGGAAACACCATATATTTT

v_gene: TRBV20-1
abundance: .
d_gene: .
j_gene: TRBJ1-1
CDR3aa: CSASRGTTNTEAFF
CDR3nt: TGCAGTGCTAGTAGGGGGACAACGAACACTGAAGCTTTCTTT